This TCR beta chain was identified during a study of cytomegalovirus exposure and HLA in healthy donors. Looking at the study overall: When 398 donors were genotyped, 80% to 90% of them were found to fall in the Caucasian-associated ancestry cluster.

V was pared by 5 bases and J by 0 bases, with 5 bases between. Germline loops: CDR1 SEHNR, CDR2 FQNEAQ (reference sequence). This CDR3 spans 12 amino acids. The PCR ran on 60 Vbeta and 13 Jbeta primers. TCRdb's copy holds only in-frame clones and misses some; the assay was immunoSEQ multiplex PCR. The table includes 150,000 to 160,000 clones, roughly three quarters detected once. Despite likely unrecorded immune exposures, the donors were nominally healthy at the time of sampling. V usage is TRBV7-9 and J usage is TRBJ2-7; D is unclear. The source is a man in his thirties or forties in good health and CMV-seropositive. The sequenced sample was PBMCs. DNA for the CDR3: TGTGCCAGCAGCCCGAGCTCCTACGAGCAGTACTTC. Protein sequence: CASSPSSYEQYF.